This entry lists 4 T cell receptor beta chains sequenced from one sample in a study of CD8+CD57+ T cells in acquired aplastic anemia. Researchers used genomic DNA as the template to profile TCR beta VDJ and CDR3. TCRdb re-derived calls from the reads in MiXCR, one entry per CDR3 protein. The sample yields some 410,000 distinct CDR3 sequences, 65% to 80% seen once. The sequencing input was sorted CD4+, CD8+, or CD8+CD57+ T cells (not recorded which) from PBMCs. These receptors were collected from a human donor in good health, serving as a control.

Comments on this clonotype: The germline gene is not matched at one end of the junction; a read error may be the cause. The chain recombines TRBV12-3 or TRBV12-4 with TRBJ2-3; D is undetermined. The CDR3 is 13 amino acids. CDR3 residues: CASSRHSQNSPHF. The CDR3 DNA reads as TGTGCCAGCAGTCGCCACAGCCAAAATTCACCCCATTTT.

CDR3 in DNA: TGTGCCATCAGTGGGAGAAGGGAAGAGGTAGGCTACACCTTC. It encodes CAISGRREEVGYTF. This chain uses TRBV10-3 with TRBJ1-2; D call uncertain. V lost 4 bases to trimming and J lost 8 bases, with 17 bases between them. Per germline, CDR1 ENHRY and CDR2 SYGVKD. The CDR3 length is 14 residues.

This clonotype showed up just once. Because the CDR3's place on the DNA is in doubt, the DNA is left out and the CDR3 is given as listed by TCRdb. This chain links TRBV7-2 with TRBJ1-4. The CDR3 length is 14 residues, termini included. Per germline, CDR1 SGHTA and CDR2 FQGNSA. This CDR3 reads CASRLGRGSSTSGF.

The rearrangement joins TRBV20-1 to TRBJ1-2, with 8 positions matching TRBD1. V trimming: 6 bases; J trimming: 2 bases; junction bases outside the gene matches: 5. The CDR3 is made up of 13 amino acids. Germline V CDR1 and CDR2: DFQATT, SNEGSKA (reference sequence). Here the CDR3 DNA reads TGCAGTGCGACCGGGACAGGAAACTATGGCTACACCTTC. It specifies CSATGTGNYGYTF.